This T cell receptor (beta chain) originates from a study of T-cell reconstitution after alpha-beta-depleted transplantation in children. The CDR3 is made up of 10 amino acids. Per germline, CDR1 SQVTM and CDR2 ANQGSEA. V dropped 7 bases and J dropped 6 bases, with 9 bases sitting between them. For TCRbeta, the library was prepared with unique molecular identifiers. TCRdb used MiXCR to reprocess the PCR reads, holding one entry per CDR3 protein. The sample lists 250,000 to 300,000 distinct CDR3 sequences, 9.9% occurring once. Specimen: PBMCs from the stem cell graft donor, collected from the stem cell graft. The receptor was derived from a human donor who donated a stem cell graft to a child with SCID. This chain links TRBV29-1 with TRBJ1-1, with TRBD1 as a possible D gene (6 bases). CDR3: CSARTAEAFF. The DNA of the CDR3 is TGCAGCGCTAGGACAGCTGAAGCTTTCTTT.